This TCR beta chain originates from a study of patients and donors after allogeneic stem cell transplantation. MiXCR, run by TCRdb on the RT-PCR reads, gives a single entry per CDR3 protein. The data show roughly 12,000 distinct CDR3 sequences, under 30% seen once. CDR3 length: 13 amino acids. Trimming removed 0 bases from V and 5 bases from J, with 8 bases in between. Germline CDR1 reads SGHRS; CDR2 reads YFSETQ. This clonotype has more than one count but fewer than ten. This sequence was found in a human donor who was either an allogeneic HSCT recipient or a stem cell or donor lymphocyte infusion donor (not recorded which). It is not recorded whose cells these are; they may come from a transplant donor. The chain uses TRBV5-1 and TRBJ1-1; no firm D call. Material: blood, either unsorted or a sorted T cell fraction (not recorded which). CDR3 sequence: CASSLASGTEAFF. The CDR3 nucleotides read TGCGCCAGCAGCTTGGCCAGCGGGACTGAAGCTTTCTTT. Filled out from reference TRBV5-1 and TRBJ1-1, the complete variable domain reads KAGVTQTPRYLIKTRGQQVTLSCSPISGHRSVSWYQQTPGQGLQFLFEYFSETQRNKGNFPGRFSGRQFSNSRSEMNVSTLELGDSALYLCASSLASGTEAFFGQGTRLTVV.